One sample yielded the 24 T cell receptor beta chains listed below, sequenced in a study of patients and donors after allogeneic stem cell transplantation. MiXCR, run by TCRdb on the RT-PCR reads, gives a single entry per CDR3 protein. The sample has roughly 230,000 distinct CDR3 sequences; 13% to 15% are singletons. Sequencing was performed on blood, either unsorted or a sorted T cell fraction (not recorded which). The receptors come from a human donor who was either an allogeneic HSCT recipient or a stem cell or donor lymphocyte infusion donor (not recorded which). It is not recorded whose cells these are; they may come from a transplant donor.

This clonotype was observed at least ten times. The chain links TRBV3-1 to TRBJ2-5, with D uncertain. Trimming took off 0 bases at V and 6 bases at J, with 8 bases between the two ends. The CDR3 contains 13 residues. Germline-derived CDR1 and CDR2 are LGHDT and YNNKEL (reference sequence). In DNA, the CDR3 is TGTGCCAGCAGCCAAGATCGTACTCAGACCCAGTACTTC. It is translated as CASSQDRTQTQYF.

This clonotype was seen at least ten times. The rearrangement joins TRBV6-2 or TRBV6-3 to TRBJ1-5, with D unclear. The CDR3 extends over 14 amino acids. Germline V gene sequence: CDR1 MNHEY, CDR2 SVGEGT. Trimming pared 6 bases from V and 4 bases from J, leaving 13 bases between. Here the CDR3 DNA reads TGTGCCAGCAGCCGTGGAATGGGGAATCAGCCCCAGCATTTT. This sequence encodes CASSRGMGNQPQHF.

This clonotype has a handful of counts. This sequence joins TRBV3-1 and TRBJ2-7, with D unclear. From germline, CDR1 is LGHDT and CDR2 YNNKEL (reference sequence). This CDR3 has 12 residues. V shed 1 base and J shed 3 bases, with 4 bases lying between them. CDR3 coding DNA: TGTGCCAGCAGCCAAGCCCTCTACGAGCAGTACTTC. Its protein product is CASSQALYEQYF.

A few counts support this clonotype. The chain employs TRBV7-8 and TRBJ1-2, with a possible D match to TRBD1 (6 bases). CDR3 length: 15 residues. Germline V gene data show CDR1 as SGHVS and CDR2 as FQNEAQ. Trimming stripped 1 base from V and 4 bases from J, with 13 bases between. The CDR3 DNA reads TGTGCCAGCAGCTTAGGGGGAACAGGGCTCTATGGCTACACCTTC. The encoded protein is CASSLGGTGLYGYTF.

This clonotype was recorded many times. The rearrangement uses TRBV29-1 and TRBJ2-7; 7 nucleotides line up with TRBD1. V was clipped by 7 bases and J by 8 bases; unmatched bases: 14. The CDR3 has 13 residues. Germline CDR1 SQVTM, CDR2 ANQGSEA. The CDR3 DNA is TGCAGCGGATCTCGGGACAGCAGTACGCAGCAGTACTTC. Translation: CSGSRDSSTQQYF.

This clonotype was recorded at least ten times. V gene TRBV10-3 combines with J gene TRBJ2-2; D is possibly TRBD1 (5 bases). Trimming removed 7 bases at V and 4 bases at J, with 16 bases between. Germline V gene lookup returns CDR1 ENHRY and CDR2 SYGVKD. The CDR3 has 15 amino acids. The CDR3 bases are TGTGCCATCAACGTGGGTCAGGGAACCACCGGGGAGCTGTTTTTT. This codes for CAINVGQGTTGELFF.

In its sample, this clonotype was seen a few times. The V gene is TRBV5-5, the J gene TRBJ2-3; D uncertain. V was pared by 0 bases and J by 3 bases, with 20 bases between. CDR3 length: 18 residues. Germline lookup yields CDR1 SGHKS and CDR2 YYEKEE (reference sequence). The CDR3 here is CASSLGPNSRRKTDTQYF. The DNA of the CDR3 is TGTGCCAGCAGCTTGGGTCCCAACTCGCGACGTAAGACAGATACGCAGTATTTT.

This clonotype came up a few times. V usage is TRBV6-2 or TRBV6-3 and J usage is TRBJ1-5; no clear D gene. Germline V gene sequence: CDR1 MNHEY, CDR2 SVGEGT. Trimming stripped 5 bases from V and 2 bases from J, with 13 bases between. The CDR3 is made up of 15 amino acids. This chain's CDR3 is CASSTPRRGNQPQHF. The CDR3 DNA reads TGTGCCAGCAGTACTCCCCGGAGGGGCAATCAGCCCCAGCATTTT.

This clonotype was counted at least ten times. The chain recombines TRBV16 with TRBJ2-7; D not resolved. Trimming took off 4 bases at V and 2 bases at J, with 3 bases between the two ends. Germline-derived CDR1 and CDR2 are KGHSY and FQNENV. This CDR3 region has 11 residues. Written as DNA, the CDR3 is TGTGCCAGCAGCCCCACCTACGAGCAGTACTTC. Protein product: CASSPTYEQYF.

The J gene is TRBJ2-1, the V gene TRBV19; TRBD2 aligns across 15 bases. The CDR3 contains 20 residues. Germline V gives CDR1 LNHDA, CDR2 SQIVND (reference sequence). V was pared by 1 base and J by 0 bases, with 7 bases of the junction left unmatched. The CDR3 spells CASSIAGLAGGWSSYNEQFF. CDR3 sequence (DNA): TGTGCCAGTAGTATAGCCGGACTAGCGGGAGGGTGGAGCTCCTACAATGAGCAGTTCTTC.

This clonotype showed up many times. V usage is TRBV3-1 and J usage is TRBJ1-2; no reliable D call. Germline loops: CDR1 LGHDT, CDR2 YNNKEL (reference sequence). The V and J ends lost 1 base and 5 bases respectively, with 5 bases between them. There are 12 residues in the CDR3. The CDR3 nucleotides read TGTGCCAGCAGCCAAGTGGAGTATGGCTACACCTTC. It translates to CASSQVEYGYTF.

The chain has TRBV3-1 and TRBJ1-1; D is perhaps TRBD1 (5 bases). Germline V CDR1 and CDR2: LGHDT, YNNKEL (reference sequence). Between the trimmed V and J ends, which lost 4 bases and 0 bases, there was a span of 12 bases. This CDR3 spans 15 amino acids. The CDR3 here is CASSLGTYMNTEAFF. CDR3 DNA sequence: TGTGCCAGCAGCCTGGGGACGTATATGAACACTGAAGCTTTCTTT.

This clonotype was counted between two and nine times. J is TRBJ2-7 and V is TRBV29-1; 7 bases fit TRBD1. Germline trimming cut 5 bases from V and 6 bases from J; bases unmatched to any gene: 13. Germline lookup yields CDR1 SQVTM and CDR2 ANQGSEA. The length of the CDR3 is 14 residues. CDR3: CSVIQGKVSREQYF. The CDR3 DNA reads TGCAGCGTTATACAGGGGAAGGTATCCCGCGAGCAGTACTTC.

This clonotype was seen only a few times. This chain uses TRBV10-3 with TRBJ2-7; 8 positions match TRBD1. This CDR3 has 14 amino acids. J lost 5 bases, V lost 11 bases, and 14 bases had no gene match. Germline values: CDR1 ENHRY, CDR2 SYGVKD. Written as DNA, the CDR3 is TGTGCCGGACGAGCAGGGGGCGGGTTTGACGAGCAGTACTTC. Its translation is CAGRAGGGFDEQYF.

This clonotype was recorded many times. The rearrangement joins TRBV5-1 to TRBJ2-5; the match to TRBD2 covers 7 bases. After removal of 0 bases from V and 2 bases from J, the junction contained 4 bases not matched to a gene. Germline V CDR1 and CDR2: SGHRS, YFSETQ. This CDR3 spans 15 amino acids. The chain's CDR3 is CASSLAGGWQETQYF. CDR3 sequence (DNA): TGCGCCAGCAGCTTGGCGGGGGGATGGCAAGAGACCCAGTACTTC. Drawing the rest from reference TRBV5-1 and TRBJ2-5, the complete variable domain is KAGVTQTPRYLIKTRGQQVTLSCSPISGHRSVSWYQQTPGQGLQFLFEYFSETQRNKGNFPGRFSGRQFSNSRSEMNVSTLELGDSALYLCASSLAGGWQETQYFGPGTRLLVL.

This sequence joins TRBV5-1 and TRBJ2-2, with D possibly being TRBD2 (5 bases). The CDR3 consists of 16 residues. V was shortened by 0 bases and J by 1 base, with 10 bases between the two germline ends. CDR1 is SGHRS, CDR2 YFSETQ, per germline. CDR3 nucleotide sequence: TGCGCCAGCAGCTTGGAGGCCGGGATGAACACCGGGGAGCTGTTTTTT. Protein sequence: CASSLEAGMNTGELFF.

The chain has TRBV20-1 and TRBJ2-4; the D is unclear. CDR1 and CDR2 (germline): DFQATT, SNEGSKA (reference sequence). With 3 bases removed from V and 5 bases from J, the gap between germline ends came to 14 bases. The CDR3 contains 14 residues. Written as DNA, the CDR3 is TGCAGTGCTAGCAGCTTCCCCCAACAAAACATTCAGTACTTC. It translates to CSASSFPQQNIQYF.

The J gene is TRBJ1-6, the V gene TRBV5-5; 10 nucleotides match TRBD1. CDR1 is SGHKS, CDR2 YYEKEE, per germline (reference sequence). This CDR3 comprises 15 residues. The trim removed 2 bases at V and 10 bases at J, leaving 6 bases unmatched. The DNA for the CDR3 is TGTGCCAGCAGCTTTGAGGTGACAGGGGGCTCACCCCTCCACTTT. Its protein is CASSFEVTGGSPLHF.

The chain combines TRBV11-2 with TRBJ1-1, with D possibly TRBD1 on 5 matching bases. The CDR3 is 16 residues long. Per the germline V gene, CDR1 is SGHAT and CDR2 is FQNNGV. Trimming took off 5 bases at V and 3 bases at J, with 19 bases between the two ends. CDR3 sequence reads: CASSRLGGRGDTEAFF. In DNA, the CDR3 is TGTGCCAGCAGCCGACTCGGAGGAAGGGGCGACACTGAAGCTTTCTTT. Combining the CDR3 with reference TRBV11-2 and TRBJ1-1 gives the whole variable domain EAGVAQSPRYKIIEKRQSVAFWCNPISGHATLYWYQQILGQGPKLLIQFQNNGVVDDSQLPKDRFSAERLKGVDSTLKIQPAKLEDSAVYLCASSRLGGRGDTEAFFGQGTRLTVV.

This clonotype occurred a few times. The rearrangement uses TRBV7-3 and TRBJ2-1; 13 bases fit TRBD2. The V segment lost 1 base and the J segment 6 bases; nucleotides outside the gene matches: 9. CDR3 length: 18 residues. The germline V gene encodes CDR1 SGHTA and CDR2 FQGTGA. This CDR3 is CASSLIPGLAGRVNEQFF. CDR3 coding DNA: TGTGCCAGCAGCTTAATCCCGGGACTAGCGGGGAGGGTCAATGAGCAGTTCTTC.

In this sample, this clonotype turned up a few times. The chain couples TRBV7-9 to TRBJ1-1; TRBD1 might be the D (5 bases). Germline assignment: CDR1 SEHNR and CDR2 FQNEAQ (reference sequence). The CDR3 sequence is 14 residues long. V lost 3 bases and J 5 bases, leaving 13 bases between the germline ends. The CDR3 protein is CASSLGGTNTEAFF. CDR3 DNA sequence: TGTGCCAGCAGCTTGGGGGGAACGAATACTGAAGCTTTCTTT.

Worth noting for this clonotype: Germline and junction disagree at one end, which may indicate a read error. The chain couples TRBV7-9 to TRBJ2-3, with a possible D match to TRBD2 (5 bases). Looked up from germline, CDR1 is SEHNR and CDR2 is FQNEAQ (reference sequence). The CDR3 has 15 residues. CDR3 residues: CPSSSSLRNTDTQYF. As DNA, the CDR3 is TGTCCCAGCAGCTCTAGCCTTAGGAACACAGATACGCAGTATTTT.

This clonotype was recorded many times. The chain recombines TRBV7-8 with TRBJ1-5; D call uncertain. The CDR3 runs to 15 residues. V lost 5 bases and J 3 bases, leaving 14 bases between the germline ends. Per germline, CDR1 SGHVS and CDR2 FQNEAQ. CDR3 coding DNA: TGTGCCAGCAGCCTACAAGGAATGAACAATCAGCCCCAGCATTTT. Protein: CASSLQGMNNQPQHF.

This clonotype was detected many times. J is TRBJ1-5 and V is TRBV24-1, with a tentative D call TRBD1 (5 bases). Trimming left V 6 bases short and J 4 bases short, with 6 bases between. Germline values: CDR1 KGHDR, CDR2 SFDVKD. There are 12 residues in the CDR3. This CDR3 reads CATSWGNQPQHF. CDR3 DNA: TGTGCCACCAGTTGGGGGAATCAGCCCCAGCATTTT.